The clone carrying this T cell receptor beta chain came up a few times. Antigen: not known. The primer mix had 60 Vbeta and 13 Jbeta primers. Profiling relied on immunoSEQ multiplex PCR, and the TCRdb table lists in-frame clones only, not all of them. The sample shows around 120,000 clones, 80% of them seen only once. The CDR3 has 16 amino acids. These data come from a study of cytomegalovirus exposure and HLA in healthy donors. Broader study findings: It is likely that the observed cluster of highly shared sequence variants was a sequencing artifact. In vitro confirmation showed three CMV-associated chains to be CMV antigen specific.

Every donor was a healthy person donating bone marrow. Input material: PBMCs. The rearrangement uses TRBV21-1 and TRBJ1-2. TRBV21-1 has pseudogene status. The TCR sequence derives from a man aged 25-45 years in good health and CMV-seronegative. Written as DNA, the CDR3 is TGTGCCAGCAGCAGGTGTTGGGGGGGCTGGTTACGTGGCTACACCTTC. This codes for CASSRCWGGWLRGYTF.